A single TCR beta chain is shown here with its context. Antigen: not known. CDR3 size: 14 residues. Trimming cost V 3 bases and J 5 bases; bases outside gene matches: 5. Germline V gene lookup returns CDR1 LNHDA and CDR2 SQIVND (reference sequence). This record belongs to a study of cytomegalovirus exposure and HLA in healthy donors. Study-wide context: Earlier, almost 120 million unique TCR beta sequences were recovered from 170 million or so T cells by an analysis. Study outcomes and limitations: TCR association rates varied by HLA locus in a later analysis, with DRB1 highest and HLA-C lowest.

PCR used 60 Vbeta primers and 13 Jbeta primers. Repertoires were generated with immunoSEQ multiplex PCR, while TCRdb's copy carries only in-frame clones and drops some. This repertoire shows 150,000 to 200,000 clones, roughly 80% found once; its top ten account for approximately 6%. The sequencing input was PBMCs. The origin of this receptor is a woman aged 25-40 years in good health and CMV-seropositive. The V gene is TRBV19, the J gene TRBJ2-5, with 8 bases fitting TRBD2. DNA of the CDR3: TGTGCCAGTAGTATTGGGGGCGGGAGGGAGACCCAGTACTTC. This translates into CASSIGGGRETQYF. The full variable domain, completed using reference TRBV19 and TRBJ2-5, is DGGITQSPKYLFRKEGQNVTLSCEQNLNHDAMYWYRQDPGQGLRLIYYSQIVNDFQKGDIAEGYSVSREKKESFPLTVTSAQKNPTAFYLCASSIGGGRETQYFGPGTRLLVL.